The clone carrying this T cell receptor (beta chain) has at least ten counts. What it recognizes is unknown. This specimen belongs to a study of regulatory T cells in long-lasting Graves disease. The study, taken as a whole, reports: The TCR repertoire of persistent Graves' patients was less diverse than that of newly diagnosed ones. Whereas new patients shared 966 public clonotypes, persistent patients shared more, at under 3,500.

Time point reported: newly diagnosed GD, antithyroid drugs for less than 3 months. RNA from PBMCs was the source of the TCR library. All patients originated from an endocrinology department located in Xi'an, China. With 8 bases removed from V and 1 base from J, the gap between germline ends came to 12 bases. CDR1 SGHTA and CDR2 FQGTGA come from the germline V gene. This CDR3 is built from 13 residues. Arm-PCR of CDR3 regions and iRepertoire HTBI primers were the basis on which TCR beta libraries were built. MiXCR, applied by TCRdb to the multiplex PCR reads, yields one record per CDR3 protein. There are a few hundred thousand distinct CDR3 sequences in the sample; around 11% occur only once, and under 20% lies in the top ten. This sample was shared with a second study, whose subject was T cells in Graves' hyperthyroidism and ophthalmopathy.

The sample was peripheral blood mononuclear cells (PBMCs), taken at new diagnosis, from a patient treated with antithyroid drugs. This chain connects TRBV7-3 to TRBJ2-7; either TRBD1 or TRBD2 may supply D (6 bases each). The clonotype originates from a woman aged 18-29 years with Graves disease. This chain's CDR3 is CASGQGTSYEQYF. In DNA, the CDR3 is TGTGCCAGCGGGCAGGGGACTTCCTACGAGCAGTACTTC.